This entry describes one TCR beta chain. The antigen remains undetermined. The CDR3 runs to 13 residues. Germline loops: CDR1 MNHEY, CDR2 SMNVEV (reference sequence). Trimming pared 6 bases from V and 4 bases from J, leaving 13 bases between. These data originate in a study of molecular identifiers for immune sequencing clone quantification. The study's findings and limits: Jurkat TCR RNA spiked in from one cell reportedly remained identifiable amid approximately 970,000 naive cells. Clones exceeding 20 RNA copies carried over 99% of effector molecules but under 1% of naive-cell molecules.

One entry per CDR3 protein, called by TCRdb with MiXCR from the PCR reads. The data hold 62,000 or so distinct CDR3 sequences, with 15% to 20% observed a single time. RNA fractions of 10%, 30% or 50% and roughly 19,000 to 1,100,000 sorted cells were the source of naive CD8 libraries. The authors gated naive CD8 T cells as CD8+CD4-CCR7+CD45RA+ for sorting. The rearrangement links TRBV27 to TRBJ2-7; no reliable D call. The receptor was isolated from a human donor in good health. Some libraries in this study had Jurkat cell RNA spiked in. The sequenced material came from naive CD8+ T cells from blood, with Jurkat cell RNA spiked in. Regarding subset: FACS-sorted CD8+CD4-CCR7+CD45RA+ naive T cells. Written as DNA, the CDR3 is TGTGCCAGCAGCACAACCGCTCGGTACGAGCAGTACTTC. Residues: CASSTTARYEQYF.